What follows is one TCR beta chain and its context. What it binds is unknown. The data stem from a study of regulatory T cells. Study-wide results and limits: Patient CD8+ T cells trended toward lower Shannon entropy than controls. In patients, unique TRB V-J pairs were restricted and V/J usage skewed, especially in Tregs.

Amplification used 52 TRBV primers and 13 TRBJ primers. Produced via immunoSEQ multiplex PCR; TCRdb's table is partial and in-frame only. The sample has 15,000 to 20,000 clones, 92% seen once. What was sequenced was CD8+ T cells sorted from blood. The source of this sequence is a person aged 18-30 years with CD3G deficiency.

The CDR3 sequence is CASSLVGRNTEAFF. In DNA, the CDR3 is TGTGCCAGCAGCTTAGTGGGACGGAACACTGAAGCTTTCTTT. The genes are TRBV11-2 and TRBJ1-1, with D possibly being TRBD1 (5 bases). The germline V and J ends were trimmed by 1 base and 1 base, with 7 bases remaining between them. The length of the CDR3 is 14 residues. Germline V gene data show CDR1 as SGHAT and CDR2 as FQNNGV.